One and the same sample provided the 30 T cell receptor beta chains below, sequenced in a study of blood T cell repertoires in COVID-19. TCRdb's copy holds only in-frame clones and misses some; the assay was immunoSEQ multiplex PCR. The sample holds fewer than 500,000 clones, 70% to 90% seen once. The sequenced sample was PBMCs or T cells enriched from blood (not recorded which). These receptors all stem from a woman aged 18-30 years with acute COVID-19.

V is TRBV29-1 and J is TRBJ1-1, with D perhaps matching TRBD1 (6 bases). CDR3 length: 13 residues. V shed 6 bases and J shed 1 base, with 12 bases lying between them. CDR1 SQVTM and CDR2 ANQGSEA come from the germline V gene. CDR3 nucleotides: TGCAGCGTGGCCGGGGGGCAGAACACTGAAGCTTTCTTT. It encodes CSVAGGQNTEAFF.

The chain's CDR3 is CASSLGYTNTGELFF. CDR3 nucleotides: TGTGCCAGCAGCTTGGGTTATACTAACACCGGGGAGCTGTTTTTT. J is TRBJ2-2 and V is TRBV5-6; D ambiguous. This CDR3 has 15 residues. Trimming took off 0 bases at V and 2 bases at J, with 8 bases between the two ends. Germline V gives CDR1 SGHDT, CDR2 YYEEEE.

V gene TRBV6-5 combines with J gene TRBJ1-4, with unresolved D. The germline V and J ends were trimmed by 6 bases and 8 bases, with 16 bases remaining between them. This CDR3 region has 14 residues. Germline CDR1 reads MNHEY; CDR2 reads SVGAGI. CDR3 protein: CASSQAGRREKLFF. The CDR3 nucleotides read TGTGCCAGCAGCCAGGCGGGTCGTCGGGAAAAACTGTTTTTT.

In DNA, the CDR3 is TGTGCCAGCAGCGCTAGCGGGAAGCACAATGAGCAGTTCTTC. Translated, it gives CASSASGKHNEQFF. The chain employs TRBV9 and TRBJ2-1, with 9 bases identical to TRBD2. Unmatched junction bases numbered 3, after V lost 3 bases and J lost 5 bases. Per germline, CDR1 SGDLS and CDR2 YYNGEE. The CDR3 runs 14 residues.

V usage is TRBV28 and J usage is TRBJ1-1, with 9 bases matching TRBD1. Trimming at V came to 8 bases and at J to 4 bases, leaving 8 bases not matched to a gene. CDR1 is MDHEN and CDR2 is SYDVKM in the germline V gene. This CDR3 has 14 residues. Written as DNA, the CDR3 is TGTGCCAGCTTAAGGGACAGGGAACGCACTGAAGCTTTCTTT. Translating it yields CASLRDRERTEAFF.

V gene TRBV6-5 combines with J gene TRBJ2-7; maybe TRBD1 (5 bases). V was cut by 3 bases and J by 6 bases, with 21 bases left in between. This CDR3 contains 16 residues. CDR1 is MNHEY and CDR2 is SVGAGI in the germline V gene. The CDR3: CASSYGVWQGIGEQYF. The CDR3, as DNA: TGTGCCAGCAGTTATGGGGTGTGGCAGGGAATAGGCGAGCAGTACTTC.

This chain uses TRBV7-2 with TRBJ2-1, with no clear D. The V and J ends lost 5 bases and 5 bases respectively, with 7 bases between them. Germline CDR1 SGHTA, CDR2 FQGNSA. The CDR3 covers 12 residues. The CDR3 sequence is CASSPVNNEQFF. The CDR3 DNA sequence: TGTGCCAGCAGCCCAGTAAACAATGAGCAGTTCTTC.

This clone was observed once. The chain carries TRBV5-1 and TRBJ1-1; D is unclear. The germline gives CDR1 SGHRS, CDR2 YFSETQ. There are 11 residues in the CDR3. Trimming took off 4 bases at V and 11 bases at J, with 12 bases between the two ends. The CDR3 here is CASSDSREAFF. The CDR3 DNA sequence: TGCGCCAGCAGCGATTCCCGGGAGGCTTTCTTT.

The chain combines TRBV27 with TRBJ2-1; D possibly corresponds to TRBD2 (5 bases). This CDR3 spans 13 amino acids. The germline V gene encodes CDR1 MNHEY and CDR2 SMNVEV (reference sequence). V was shortened by 0 bases and J by 9 bases, with 9 bases between the two germline ends. DNA of the CDR3: TGTGCCAGCAGTTTATCGATTCGGGGTGAGCAGTTCTTC. It specifies CASSLSIRGEQFF.

The V and J genes are TRBV11-2 and TRBJ2-7; 12 bases are shared with TRBD2. J gave up 3 bases and V 5 bases, and 5 bases lay outside the gene matches. Looked up from germline, CDR1 is SGHAT and CDR2 is FQNNGV. This CDR3 is 15 amino acids long. Here the CDR3 DNA reads TGTGCCAGCAGCCTAAGACTAGCGGGAGACTACGAGCAGTACTTC. It translates to CASSLRLAGDYEQYF.

Here the CDR3 DNA reads TGTGCCAGCAGTTTATCGGGACAGACTCCCTACGAGCAGTACTTC. Protein product: CASSLSGQTPYEQYF. The V call is TRBV27, the J call TRBJ2-7; 7 positions match TRBD1. V trimming: 0 bases; J trimming: 2 bases; junction bases outside the gene matches: 4. The V gene's germline CDR1 is MNHEY and CDR2 SMNVEV (reference sequence). The CDR3 runs to 15 residues.

The V gene is TRBV11-2, the J gene TRBJ1-1; D uncertain. Germline V gives CDR1 SGHAT, CDR2 FQNNGV. The V and J ends lost 0 bases and 3 bases respectively, with 14 bases between them. The CDR3 is made up of 16 amino acids. The DNA of the CDR3 is TGTGCCAGCAGCTTAGATTGGGTGGCCGGGGACACTGAAGCTTTCTTT. Protein sequence: CASSLDWVAGDTEAFF.

The chain has TRBV7-8 and TRBJ1-5; 8 nucleotides line up with TRBD1. The germline gives CDR1 SGHVS, CDR2 FQNEAQ. CDR3 size: 15 residues. The J segment lost 6 bases and the V segment lost 5 bases, leaving 9 bases of the junction unmatched. The CDR3 nucleotides read TGTGCCAGCAGCCCCGGGACAGGTCCTAGTCAGCCCCAGCATTTT. The encoded protein is CASSPGTGPSQPQHF.

The CDR3 protein is CASSEVDGDEQFF. The DNA for the CDR3 is TGTGCCAGCAGTGAAGTAGACGGGGATGAGCAGTTCTTC. This chain connects TRBV6-1 to TRBJ2-1; the D gene is possibly TRBD2 (5 bases). This CDR3 has 13 residues. The V end was cut by 1 base, the J end by 8 bases, with 9 bases between. The germline V gene encodes CDR1 MNHNS and CDR2 SASEGT.

The chain combines TRBV25-1 with TRBJ1-1; 10 bases are shared with TRBD1. Germline lookup yields CDR1 MGHDK and CDR2 SYGVNS. Losses at the gene ends were 1 base for V and 7 bases for J; bases not matched to a gene: 6. CDR3 length equals 15 residues. The CDR3, as DNA: TGTGCCAGCAGTGAATCAGGGACAGGGGTTCTTGAAGCTTTCTTT. The encoded protein is CASSESGTGVLEAFF.

This clone was seen just once. The chain recombines TRBV5-1 with TRBJ1-2; D is unclear. V gave up 4 bases and J gave up 2 bases, with 9 bases separating them. Germline V gene lookup returns CDR1 SGHRS and CDR2 YFSETQ. The CDR3 runs to 13 residues. The CDR3 loop reads CASSREQNYGYTF. The CDR3 coding sequence is TGCGCCAGCAGCAGAGAACAGAACTATGGCTACACCTTC.

The chain employs TRBV5-1 and TRBJ2-7; 9 bases align to TRBD1. This CDR3 is 15 amino acids long. The V gene's germline CDR1 is SGHRS and CDR2 YFSETQ. Losses at the gene ends were 3 bases for V and 4 bases for J; bases not matched to a gene: 8. The chain's CDR3 is CASSWEQGARYEQYF. In DNA form, the CDR3 reads TGCGCCAGCAGCTGGGAACAGGGGGCGCGGTACGAGCAGTACTTC.

To note about this clone: The sample carries other DNA sequences with the same CDR3. This chain connects TRBV28 to TRBJ1-2, with D perhaps TRBD1 (6 bases). The germline V gene has CDR1 MDHEN and CDR2 SYDVKM. This CDR3 has 14 residues. V was shortened by 2 bases and J by 0 bases, with 7 bases between the two germline ends. The CDR3: CASSLTGPNYGYTF. As DNA, the CDR3 is TGTGCCAGCAGTTTAACAGGGCCTAACTATGGCTACACCTTC.

The rearrangement links TRBV5-4 to TRBJ2-3; D is uncertain. CDR1 is SGHNT and CDR2 is YYREEE in the germline V gene (reference sequence). V dropped 4 bases and J dropped 1 base, with 13 bases sitting between them. This CDR3 is built from 15 residues. CDR3 sequence: CASSRSLVGTDTQYF. The CDR3 nucleotides read TGTGCCAGCAGCCGTAGTCTAGTGGGCACAGATACGCAGTATTTT.

The rearrangement uses TRBV25-1 and TRBJ1-6, with TRBD1 identical over 9 bases. Losses at the gene ends were 8 bases for V and 9 bases for J; bases not matched to a gene: 5. This CDR3 has 13 residues. Germline V gives CDR1 MGHDK, CDR2 SYGVNS. The CDR3 nucleotides read TGTGCCAGCCACAGGGACAGGGTTTCACCCCTCCACTTT. It translates to CASHRDRVSPLHF.

The J gene is TRBJ1-4, the V gene TRBV15; D possibly corresponds to TRBD1 (5 bases). CDR1 is LNHNV and CDR2 is YYDKDF in the germline V gene (reference sequence). The CDR3 length is 13 residues. Deletions cut 2 bases from V and 8 bases from J, with 9 bases between. CDR3 protein: CATSRNTGEKLFF. The CDR3 DNA sequence: TGTGCCACCAGCAGAAATACAGGCGAAAAACTGTTTTTT.

The chain employs TRBV23-1 and TRBJ2-7, with unresolved D. TRBV23-1 is an ORF, and what it does is uncertain. The CDR3 contains 12 residues. Trimming pared 6 bases from V and 3 bases from J, leaving 9 bases between. The CDR3 DNA reads as TGCGCCAGCAGCCCCGATAGCTACGAGCAGTACTTC. Its translation: CASSPDSYEQYF.

V and J are TRBV7-6 and TRBJ2-6, with 8 bases aligning to TRBD1. The V segment lost 5 bases and the J segment 0 bases; nucleotides outside the gene matches: 12. CDR3 length: 19 residues. Germline V gives CDR1 SGHVS, CDR2 FNYEAQ. The CDR3 DNA follows: TGTGCCAGCAGCCGGCCGGGACAGGAGAAGAGCTCTGGGGCCAACGTCCTGACTTTC. Its protein product is CASSRPGQEKSSGANVLTF.

The chain links TRBV3-1 (or the pseudogene TRBV3-2) to TRBJ1-1; D uncertain. The CDR3 runs 14 residues. The V gene's germline CDR1 is LGHDT and CDR2 YNNKEL (reference sequence). V was pared by 0 bases and J by 1 base, with 6 bases between. The CDR3 protein is CASSQDSRNTEAFF. The CDR3 region has the DNA TGTGCCAGCAGCCAAGATTCTCGGAACACTGAAGCTTTCTTT.

The chain joins TRBV6-2 or TRBV6-3 to TRBJ2-7; D is ambiguous. This CDR3 is 13 amino acids long. CDR1 and CDR2 from the germline V gene are MNHEY and SVGEGT. The ends were cut back, 6 bases at V and 5 bases at J, with 14 bases in the middle. CDR3 sequence: CASSDDSLDEQYF. CDR3 DNA sequence: TGTGCCAGCAGCGATGATAGCTTGGACGAGCAGTACTTC.

The chain employs TRBV3-1 (or the pseudogene TRBV3-2) and TRBJ2-7; D might be TRBD2 (5 bases). Germline lookup yields CDR1 LGHDT and CDR2 YNNKEL (reference sequence). CDR3 size: 14 residues. The V end was cut by 0 bases, the J end by 7 bases, with 13 bases between. CDR3: CASSQERAAREQYF. CDR3 nucleotide sequence: TGTGCCAGCAGCCAAGAGAGGGCAGCTCGGGAGCAGTACTTC.

The chain carries TRBV4-3 and TRBJ1-5; 7 positions agree with TRBD1. V lost 4 bases, J lost 6 bases, and 9 bases stayed unmatched. The CDR3 has 15 amino acids. Germline V gene lookup returns CDR1 LGHNA and CDR2 YSLEER. Here the CDR3 DNA reads TGCGCCAGCAGCCGCATAGACAGGGAAGGTCAGCCCCAGCATTTT. Residues: CASSRIDREGQPQHF.

A word on this clone: The junction and the germline gene differ at one end; a read error may be behind it. The chain recombines TRBV3-1 (or the pseudogene TRBV3-2) with TRBJ1-6; perhaps TRBD1 as D (5 bases). This CDR3 has 14 residues. Germline V gives CDR1 LGHDT, CDR2 YNNKEL (reference sequence). The CDR3 protein is CASSQGAIDSPLHF. Written as DNA, the CDR3 is TGTGCCAGCAGTCAAGGGGCTATAGATTCACCCCTCCACTTT.

The table lists this clone with a count of one. The V call is TRBV30, the J call TRBJ2-7; possible D gene TRBD2, 6 bases. The CDR3 is made up of 16 amino acids. The germline V gene encodes CDR1 GTSNPN and CDR2 SVGIG (reference sequence). V was shortened by 0 bases and J by 2 bases, with 17 bases between the two germline ends. The CDR3 here is CAWSVGGTGPPYEQYF. Written as DNA, the CDR3 is TGTGCCTGGAGTGTAGGAGGGACGGGTCCACCCTACGAGCAGTACTTC.

This chain joins TRBV10-3 and TRBJ2-2, with 8 bases fitting TRBD2. This CDR3 region has 15 residues. The germline gives CDR1 ENHRY, CDR2 SYGVKD. Unmatched junction bases numbered 2, after V lost 0 bases and J lost 5 bases. CDR3 amino acids: CAISESSGATGELFF. The CDR3 region has the DNA TGTGCCATCAGTGAGTCTAGCGGGGCTACCGGGGAGCTGTTTTTT.